Listed here are 24 T cell receptor beta chains from one sample, sequenced in a study of a mutant IDH1 vaccine in newly diagnosed glioma. Their target antigens are unknown. The repertoire was sequenced with immunoSEQ multiplex PCR; TCRdb's copy has only in-frame clones and lacks some. This table has about 34,000 clones, roughly 89% appearing once. Noted time point: week 47, end of study. Every vaccination contained 300 ug of the mutant IDH1 20-mer peptide and was paired with topical imiquimod. Sequencing was performed on PBMCs, taken from a glioma patient whose treatment included an IDH1 peptide vaccine. The receptor set was obtained from a woman aged 30 to 39 with glioma.

The chain uses TRBV4-1 and TRBJ2-3; D is ambiguous. This CDR3 is 12 amino acids long. V was pared by 2 bases and J by 2 bases, with 2 bases between. Germline-derived CDR1 and CDR2 are MGHRA and YSYEKL. The CDR3 nucleotides read TGCGCCAGCAGCCAACCCACAGATACGCAGTATTTT. Translating it yields CASSQPTDTQYF.

This clone was detected only a few times. The rearrangement uses TRBV27 and TRBJ1-1, with 10 bases fitting TRBD1. The V gene end was trimmed by 4 bases and the J gene end by 0 bases; junction bases not matched to a gene: 2. CDR1 is MNHEY, CDR2 SMNVEV, per germline (reference sequence). The CDR3 has 15 amino acids. The CDR3 nucleotides are TGTGCCAGCAGTTCGGGACAGGGGATGAACACTGAAGCTTTCTTT. Translation gives CASSSGQGMNTEAFF.

The chain employs TRBV6-5 and TRBJ2-1; the D gene is possibly TRBD2 (6 bases). The CDR3 is 11 residues long. Deletions cut 5 bases from V and 7 bases from J, with 6 bases between. Germline CDR1 and CDR2: MNHEY and SVGAGI. The CDR3 region has the DNA TGTGCCAGCAGTGGGAGGAATGAGCAGTTCTTC. This codes for CASSGRNEQFF.

This clone occurred once. V is TRBV19 and J is TRBJ2-7; 10 nucleotides agree with TRBD1. This CDR3 spans 13 amino acids. Germline-derived CDR1 and CDR2 are LNHDA and SQIVND (reference sequence). The trim removed 6 bases at V and 5 bases at J, leaving 4 bases unmatched. CDR3 bases: TGTGCCAGTAGACCCGACAGGGGGCACGAGCAGTACTTC. Its translation is CASRPDRGHEQYF. The variable domain in full, completed from reference TRBV19 and TRBJ2-7, reads DGGITQSPKYLFRKEGQNVTLSCEQNLNHDAMYWYRQDPGQGLRLIYYSQIVNDFQKGDIAEGYSVSREKKESFPLTVTSAQKNPTAFYLCASRPDRGHEQYFGPGTRLTVT.

The V gene is TRBV9, the J gene TRBJ1-4; D is perhaps TRBD1 (5 bases). The ends were cut back, 3 bases at V and 7 bases at J, with 16 bases in the middle. Germline V gene sequence: CDR1 SGDLS, CDR2 YYNGEE. The CDR3 loop spans 15 amino acids. CDR3: CASSANTGGGEKLFF. The CDR3 DNA follows: TGTGCCAGCAGCGCAAATACAGGTGGTGGTGAAAAACTGTTTTTT.

The chain joins TRBV6-6 to TRBJ1-1, with 8 nucleotides matching TRBD1. V lost 6 bases and J lost 4; bases outside the gene matches: 4. Germline values: CDR1 MNHNY, CDR2 SVGAGI (reference sequence). The CDR3 spans 13 residues. This CDR3 is CASSPTGGTEAFF. In DNA, the CDR3 is TGTGCCAGCAGCCCAACAGGGGGCACTGAAGCTTTCTTT.

The rearrangement uses TRBV6-5 and TRBJ1-4; 10 bases align to TRBD1. The CDR3 is made up of 14 amino acids. Looked up from germline, CDR1 is MNHEY and CDR2 is SVGAGI. The junction had 5 bases not matched to a gene; V was cut back by 6 bases and J by 7 bases. The CDR3: CASRRQGAGEKLFF. The CDR3 coding sequence is TGTGCCAGCAGGCGACAGGGGGCTGGTGAAAAACTGTTTTTT.

The chain combines TRBV4-1 with TRBJ1-4, with D unresolved. The CDR3 has 14 amino acids. The germline CDR1 and CDR2 sequences are MGHRA and YSYEKL. Trimming removed 0 bases at V and 8 bases at J, with 10 bases between. In DNA form, the CDR3 reads TGCGCCAGCAGCCAAGAGCGAGCGGCCGAAAAACTGTTTTTT. It encodes CASSQERAAEKLFF.

The gene calls are TRBV13 and TRBJ1-1; a possible D gene is TRBD1 (5 bases). Germline-derived CDR1 and CDR2 are PRHDT and FYEKMQ (reference sequence). Trimming stripped 1 base from V and 5 bases from J, with 11 bases between. CDR3 length: 14 residues. The CDR3 protein is CASSLVGGGTEAFF. The CDR3 DNA follows: TGTGCCAGCAGCTTAGTGGGGGGAGGTACTGAAGCTTTCTTT.

In this sample, this clone is medium-sized (0.01 to 0.1%). The same CDR3 can be traced to other DNA sequences in this sample. V gene TRBV9 combines with J gene TRBJ1-2; tentatively, D is TRBD1 (5 bases). There are 13 residues in the CDR3. V lost 0 bases to trimming and J lost 3 bases, with 6 bases between them. The V gene's germline CDR1 is SGDLS and CDR2 YYNGEE. In DNA, the CDR3 is TGTGCCAGCAGCGTAGGAGGGGACTATGGCTACACCTTC. Its translation: CASSVGGDYGYTF.

The sample holds one count of this clone. The genes are TRBV5-1 and TRBJ2-7; TRBD1 aligns across 9 bases. The CDR3 sequence is 14 residues long. The J segment lost 5 bases and the V segment lost 4 bases, leaving 7 bases of the junction unmatched. The germline gives CDR1 SGHRS, CDR2 YFSETQ. CDR3 sequence: CASSLTGGRDEQYF. CDR3 in DNA: TGCGCCAGCAGCCTAACAGGGGGCAGGGACGAGCAGTACTTC.

This clone was seen more than once but under ten times. The rearrangement joins TRBV7-8 to TRBJ1-6; D not certain. The CDR3 totals 17 residues. V was pared by 3 bases and J by 7 bases, with 19 bases between. The germline CDR1 and CDR2 sequences are SGHVS and FQNEAQ. The CDR3, as DNA: TGTGCCAGCAGCTTGACTTCACTAATGAGTCGAAATTCACCCCTCCACTTT. Protein: CASSLTSLMSRNSPLHF.

V and J are TRBV19 and TRBJ1-5; D is perhaps TRBD1 (5 bases). V shed 6 bases and J shed 1 base, with 16 bases lying between them. Germline CDR1 and CDR2: LNHDA and SQIVND (reference sequence). The CDR3 contains 16 residues. The CDR3: CASSPASGRSNQPQHF. The CDR3 DNA is TGTGCCAGTAGCCCCGCCTCAGGGAGGAGCAATCAGCCCCAGCATTTT.

The rearrangement joins TRBV19 to TRBJ1-3, with D hard to call. The CDR3 totals 16 residues. Germline V gene lookup returns CDR1 LNHDA and CDR2 SQIVND (reference sequence). Between the trimmed V and J ends, which lost 5 bases and 1 base, there was a span of 15 bases. The CDR3 nucleotides read TGTGCCAGTAGTTCCCAGGCCGGGTATTCTGGAAACACCATATATTTT. This encodes CASSSQAGYSGNTIYF. Filled out from reference TRBV19 and TRBJ1-3, the complete variable domain reads DGGITQSPKYLFRKEGQNVTLSCEQNLNHDAMYWYRQDPGQGLRLIYYSQIVNDFQKGDIAEGYSVSREKKESFPLTVTSAQKNPTAFYLCASSSQAGYSGNTIYFGEGSWLTVV.

The chain joins TRBV14 to TRBJ2-7, with 8 bases aligning to TRBD1. Per the germline V gene, CDR1 is SGHDN and CDR2 is FVKESK. V trimming: 7 bases; J trimming: 6 bases; junction bases outside the gene matches: 8. This CDR3 contains 13 residues. CDR3 nucleotides: TGTGCCAGCAACGGCAGGGGGCAGATCGAGCAGTACTTC. It encodes CASNGRGQIEQYF.

V gene TRBV6-4 combines with J gene TRBJ1-4, with 7 nucleotides matching TRBD1. CDR3 size: 14 residues. With 11 bases clipped from V and 3 bases from J, the junction kept 9 bases outside the gene matches. From germline, CDR1 is MRHNA and CDR2 SNTAGT. The CDR3 sequence: CAGSWTGPNEKLFF. The CDR3 nucleotides read TGTGCCGGATCCTGGACAGGACCTAATGAAAAACTGTTTTTT.

This rearrangement joins TRBV19 to TRBJ2-7; D not certain. This CDR3 spans 13 amino acids. CDR1 and CDR2 (germline): LNHDA, SQIVND (reference sequence). V shed 5 bases and J shed 6 bases, with 14 bases lying between them. This CDR3 is CASSSRSSTEQYF. The CDR3 DNA reads as TGTGCCAGTAGTTCCCGGAGTTCGACCGAGCAGTACTTC.

This clone was counted a single time. The rearrangement joins TRBV2 to TRBJ1-6; tentatively, D is TRBD1 (5 bases). Germline CDR1 SNHLY, CDR2 FYNNEI. With 3 bases removed from V and 10 bases from J, the gap between germline ends came to 19 bases. The CDR3 is made up of 16 amino acids. DNA of the CDR3: TGTGCCAGCAGTGAGAACCGGGGGATGGATCCCTCACCCCTCCACTTT. As protein: CASSENRGMDPSPLHF.

The V gene is TRBV7-2, the J gene TRBJ2-7; 11 positions agree with TRBD1. The CDR3 extends over 14 amino acids. V trimming: 4 bases; J trimming: 2 bases; junction bases outside the gene matches: 1. Germline CDR1 SGHTA, CDR2 FQGNSA. This CDR3 is CASSSDRGPYEQYF. CDR3 DNA: TGTGCCAGCAGCTCGGACAGGGGGCCCTACGAGCAGTACTTC.

The V gene is TRBV19, the J gene TRBJ2-7, with TRBD1 identical over 10 bases. With 3 bases clipped from V and 1 base from J, the junction kept 6 bases outside the gene matches. CDR1 is LNHDA and CDR2 is SQIVND in the germline V gene (reference sequence). CDR3 size: 16 residues. The CDR3 nucleotides are TGTGCCAGTAGTATGAGGGGGACAGGGGATTCCTACGAGCAGTACTTC. Translating gives CASSMRGTGDSYEQYF. The full variable domain, in which reference TRBV19 and TRBJ2-7 provide the parts outside the CDR3, is DGGITQSPKYLFRKEGQNVTLSCEQNLNHDAMYWYRQDPGQGLRLIYYSQIVNDFQKGDIAEGYSVSREKKESFPLTVTSAQKNPTAFYLCASSMRGTGDSYEQYFGPGTRLTVT.

The chain links TRBV28 to TRBJ1-3, with TRBD1 matching over 7 bases. The V and J ends lost 8 bases and 0 bases, in that order; junction bases with no gene match: 16. This CDR3 spans 18 amino acids. Germline-derived CDR1 and CDR2 are MDHEN and SYDVKM. CDR3 residues: CASRNGQAPIISGNTIYF. The DNA for the CDR3 is TGTGCCAGCCGGAACGGACAGGCTCCCATCATCTCTGGAAACACCATATATTTT.

The chain has TRBV5-1 and TRBJ2-5; D is uncertain. The ends were cut back, 3 bases at V and 3 bases at J, with 9 bases in the middle. The CDR3 is 13 amino acids. Per germline, CDR1 SGHRS and CDR2 YFSETQ. The CDR3 coding sequence is TGCGCCAGCAGCTCTGTGGTAGAAGAGACCCAGTACTTC. It translates to CASSSVVEETQYF.

The CDR3 sequence: CASSPWRNEKLFF. CDR3 bases: TGCGCCAGCAGCCCCTGGAGGAATGAAAAACTGTTTTTT. The rearrangement uses TRBV4-3 and TRBJ1-4; D remains ambiguous. This CDR3 contains 13 residues. Trimming took 4 bases from V and 5 from J, leaving 8 bases between them. Germline-derived CDR1 and CDR2 are LGHNA and YSLEER.

This clone came up a few times. The chain couples TRBV29-1 to TRBJ1-2, with TRBD1 identical over 8 bases. V lost 8 bases and J lost 2; bases outside the gene matches: 4. The CDR3 covers 12 residues. Germline CDR1 is SQVTM and CDR2 is ANQGSEA. CDR3 DNA: TGCAGCTCGGACAGGGCGAACTATGGCTACACCTTC. This sequence encodes CSSDRANYGYTF. The whole variable domain, remainder taken from reference TRBV29-1 and TRBJ1-2, is SAVISQKPSRDICQRGTSLTIQCQVDSQVTMMFWYRQQPGQSLTLIATANQGSEATYESGFVIDKFPISRPNLTFSTLTVSNMSPEDSSIYLCSSDRANYGYTFGSGTRLTVV.